A selection of T cell receptor beta chains follows, all from one sample in a study of Ad26.COV2.S vaccination and SARS-CoV-2 variants. Libraries were prepared by immunoSEQ multiplex PCR; TCRdb keeps only in-frame clonotypes and omits some of them. Of around 340,000 clones listed, about 86% are singletons. The sample consisted of peripheral blood, taken in a trial of Ad26.COV2.S vaccine versus placebo. Receptor source: a person between 18 and 65 years old who received the Ad26.COV2.S COVID-19 vaccine or a placebo. Both conserved end residues are part of each CDR3. A D gene is named only where the DNA matches it firmly. Size values are once, few and many counts, or a class for expanded clones, and some rows have none.

TRBJ2-1 - 13 TRBV5-1 - TGCGCCAGCAGCTTGGTTCGGGGGCCCGAGCAGTTCTTC CASSLVRGPEQFF
TRBJ2-1 - 14 TRBV28 once TGTGCCAGCACCCCTTGGGGCCCCGTAGATGAGCAGTTCTTC CASTPWGPVDEQFF
TRBJ2-1 TRBD1 14 TRBV11-2 - TGTGCCAGCAGTCCAGGACAGGGCTACAATGAGCAGTTCTTC CASSPGQGYNEQFF
TRBJ2-7 - 15 TRBV2 - TGTGCCAGCAGTGCCCCTGACAGGACCTCCTACGAGCAGTACTTC CASSAPDRTSYEQYF
TRBJ2-7 - 14 TRBV25-1 - TGTGCCAGCACCACATCCCGAACAGCTTACGAGCAGTACTTC CASTTSRTAYEQYF
TRBJ2-1 TRBD2 15 TRBV10-3 - TGTGCCATCACCGGGACTAGCGGGAGCTACAATGAGCAGTTCTTC CAITGTSGSYNEQFF
TRBJ2-3 - 17 TRBV19 - TGTGCCAGTAGTAGGGGGCTTCCGCCGGTTGGCACAGATACGCAGTATTTT CASSRGLPPVGTDTQYF
TRBJ2-3 - 15 TRBV5-4 - TGTGCCAGCAGCTCAGGGGGGGATAGCACAGATACGCAGTATTTT CASSSGGDSTDTQYF
TRBJ1-4 TRBD1 15 TRBV27 - TGTGCCAGCAGTCCTCCGGGGACAGGGTCTGAAAAACTGTTTTTT CASSPPGTGSEKLFF
TRBJ2-2 - 17 TRBV3-1/TRBV3-2 - TGTGCCAGCAGCCAGCGGGATTGGGCCCAAGGTACCGGGGAGCTGTTTTTT CASSQRDWAQGTGELFF
TRBJ2-6 - 15 TRBV6-1 - TGTGCCAGCAGTGACAATGTGGCTGGGGCCAACGTCCTGACTTTC CASSDNVAGANVLTF
TRBJ2-6 TRBD1 15 TRBV7-9 - TGTGCCAGCAGCTTGACAGGGGCTGGGGCCAACGTCCTGACTTTC CASSLTGAGANVLTF
TRBJ2-7 - 13 TRBV6-5 - TGTGCCAGCAGGCCCGTTTGGACCCACGAGCAGTACTTC CASRPVWTHEQYF
TRBJ2-5 - 14 TRBV10-1 - TGCGCCAGCAGTGAGTACGGGCCGGGAGAGACCCAGTACTTC CASSEYGPGETQYF
TRBJ2-1 TRBD1 16 TRBV5-4 - TGTGCCAGCAGCGCCGGGACAGGGCGATCCTACAATGAGCAGTTCTTC CASSAGTGRSYNEQFF
TRBJ2-5 - 14 TRBV7-6 - TGTGCCAGCAGCTTACCTGGAGGGCGGGAGACCCAGTACTTC CASSLPGGRETQYF
TRBJ2-7 - 17 TRBV7-5 - TGTGTCAGAAGACGGGACAGTCCCCGACGGAGGGCCTACGAGCAGTACTTC CVRRRDSPRRRAYEQYF
TRBJ2-5 TRBD1 13 TRBV6-4 - TGTGCCAGCAGTGACGGCCCAGGGGGGACCCAGTACTTC CASSDGPGGTQYF
TRBJ2-7 - 15 TRBV2 - TGTGCCAGCAGTGAAGCTCACAGGGAGGTATCCGAGCAGTACTTC CASSEAHREVSEQYF
TRBJ2-5 - 14 TRBV9 - TGTGCCAGCAGCGTAGGAGAGGGGGTGGAGACCCAGTACTTC CASSVGEGVETQYF
TRBJ2-7 - 16 TRBV21-1 - TGTGCCAGCACCGCGAGAGCCGGGACACTCTCCTACGAGCAGTACTTC CASTARAGTLSYEQYF
TRBJ1-6 TRBD1 16 TRBV7-9 - TGTGCCAGCAGCTTAGTATCCAGGGGGAGGGATTCACCCCTCCACTTT CASSLVSRGRDSPLHF
TRBJ2-5 TRBD2 14 TRBV9 - TGTGCCAGCAGCGCGAGCGGGAGGGTAGAGACCCAGTACTTC CASSASGRVETQYF
TRBJ2-2 - 14 TRBV7-2 - TGTGCCAGCAGCTTAGACAGGGTGGTCGGGGAGCTGTTTTTT CASSLDRVVGELFF
TRBJ2-3 TRBD2 16 TRBV10-1 - TGCGCCAGCAGCGCTGGACTAGCGGGGACGACAGATACGCAGTATTTT CASSAGLAGTTDTQYF
TRBJ2-2 TRBD2 19 TRBV4-1 few TGCGCCAGCAGCCAAGTGCAGTCTGCGGGAGGGCCCTCATCCGGGGAGCTGTTTTTT CASSQVQSAGGPSSGELFF
TRBJ2-1 TRBD2 17 TRBV10-1 - TGCGCCAGCAGTGAGTGGGAGGGTTTGAGGGAGTGTAATGAGCAGTTCTTC CASSEWEGLRECNEQFF
TRBJ2-2 TRBD2 16 TRBV5-6 once TGTGCCAGCAGCTTGGTCGGGGGGGGACCGACCGGGGAGCTGTTTTTT CASSLVGGGPTGELFF
TRBJ2-2 - 14 TRBV7-9 few TGTGCCAGCAGCTTAGTAGAGGGCACCGGGGAGCTGTTTTTT CASSLVEGTGELFF
TRBJ2-7 TRBD2 16 TRBV6-2/TRBV6-3 - TGTGCCAGCAGTCGTGGGACTAGCGGGAGGTCCCCCGAGCAGTACTTC CASSRGTSGRSPEQYF
TRBJ2-1 TRBD1 15 TRBV6-6 - TGTGCCAGCAGCCCACAGGGGGCGTTCGGTAATGAGCAGTTCTTC CASSPQGAFGNEQFF
TRBJ1-3 - 14 TRBV27 - TGTGCCAGCAGCGAAGGGAGCTCTGGAAACACCATATATTTT CASSEGSSGNTIYF
TRBJ1-2 - 11 TRBV28 - TGTGCCAGCACCGAGAACTATGGCTACACCTTC CASTENYGYTF
TRBJ2-7 - 14 TRBV30 - TGTGCCTGGAGTAGACAGGGAGGGCCCTACGAGCAGTACTTC CAWSRQGGPYEQYF
TRBJ2-1 - 12 TRBV7-9 - TGTGCCAGCAGCTTGAAAGGGAATGAGCAGTTCTTC CASSLKGNEQFF
TRBJ2-3 - 17 TRBV28 - TGTGCCAGCAGTTTCTCTCCGGGGGCCGACCCCACAGATACGCAGTATTTT CASSFSPGADPTDTQYF
TRBJ2-3 TRBD1 14 TRBV7-2 - TGTGCCAGCTCCGACAGGGGAGAAGGAGATACGCAGTATTTT CASSDRGEGDTQYF
TRBJ1-1 TRBD1 14 TRBV5-1 - TGCGCCAGCAGCTCGGCCACAAGGGGGCTGGAAGCTTTCTTT CASSSATRGLEAFF
TRBJ2-1 TRBD2 17 TRBV9 - TGTGCCAGCAGCGTAAGGAGTAGCGGGGGCCTCTACAATGAGCAGTTCTTC CASSVRSSGGLYNEQFF
TRBJ2-7 - 13 TRBV19 - TGTGCCAGTAGTTGGACCGGGTCCTACGAGCAGTACTTC CASSWTGSYEQYF
TRBJ2-4 TRBD2 17 TRBV19 - TGTGCCAGTAGTATAAGTCGGGGAGGGATAGCCAAAAACATTCAGTACTTC CASSISRGGIAKNIQYF
TRBJ2-1 TRBD2 19 TRBV28 - TGTGCCAGCAGCACAAGGACTAGCGGGAGGTACGGCTCCTACAATGAGCAGTTCTTC CASSTRTSGRYGSYNEQFF
TRBJ2-1 - 11 TRBV30 - TGTGCCTGGGGGGGACTCCTCGAGCAGTTCTTC CAWGGLLEQFF
TRBJ2-1 TRBD2 17 TRBV24-1 - TGTGCCACCAGTGGGACTAGCGGGAGAAGGTCCTACAATGAGCAGTTCTTC CATSGTSGRRSYNEQFF
TRBJ1-2 TRBD1 15 TRBV6-5 - TGTGCCAGCAGTTACTCCGGACAGGGGAAAAGTGGCTACACCTTC CASSYSGQGKSGYTF
TRBJ1-2 - 11 TRBV20-1 - TGCAGTGCGCCAAGGGCGCAAGGCTACACCTTC CSAPRAQGYTF
TRBJ2-4 - 14 TRBV27 once TGTGCCAGCAGGCAAGGGGGGGACCGGGACATTCAGTACTTC CASRQGGDRDIQYF
TRBJ2-3 - 13 TRBV5-6 - TGTGCCAGCAGCTTGGGGAGCACAGATACGCAGTATTTT CASSLGSTDTQYF
TRBJ2-1 - 13 TRBV25-1 - TGTGCCACTAGCACGGAGGGCTACAATGAGCAGTTCTTC CATSTEGYNEQFF
TRBJ2-1 TRBD2 17 TRBV4-3 - TGCGCCAGCAGCCAAGAACCCAGCGGGGGTAGCTACAATGAGCAGTTCTTC CASSQEPSGGSYNEQFF
TRBJ2-7 TRBD1 13 TRBV27 - TGTGCCAGCAGTTTGACAGGGTTGGACGAGCAGTACTTC CASSLTGLDEQYF
TRBJ1-1 - 14 TRBV7-2 - TGTGCCAGCAGCTTCGGGGCCTCGAACACTGAAGCTTTCTTT CASSFGASNTEAFF
TRBJ2-3 TRBD2 16 TRBV5-4 - TGTGCCAGCACCAACCGGGAGGGGGGCGGCACAGATACGCAGTATTTT CASTNREGGGTDTQYF
TRBJ2-5 - 12 TRBV6-2/TRBV6-3 - TGTGCCCCCAGTTTAGACCAAGAGACCCAGTACTTC CAPSLDQETQYF
TRBJ2-7 - 13 TRBV24-1 - TGTGCCACCAGCCCCCCTGGCGTATACGAGCAGTACTTC CATSPPGVYEQYF
TRBJ1-2 - 13 TRBV28 - TGTGCCAGCAGTTTGGAAAGGGGTCATGGCTACACCTTC CASSLERGHGYTF